This T cell receptor (beta chain) is from a study of T cells in Graves' hyperthyroidism and ophthalmopathy. About the study: Peripheral blood collection took place at initial diagnosis, before any treatment.

Details on this clonotype: Its antigen is not identified.

TCR beta CDR3 regions were amplified from RNA. The HTBI primer set served for first-round RT-PCR of the TCR CDR3. A single record per CDR3 protein comes from TCRdb applying MiXCR to the multiplex PCR reads. The table lists 700,000 to 950,000 distinct CDR3 sequences, approximately 40% of them singletons. Study results and caveats: Researchers found most expanded thyroid clonotypes above 0.001 in blood as well. Separating ophthalmopathy from stable hyperthyroidism was achieved by a 13 V-J model.

The CDR3 has 14 amino acids. Germline V lookup: CDR1 LNHDA, CDR2 SQIVND (reference sequence). The PBMCs were taken from around 10 ml of fresh peripheral blood. The chain links TRBV19 to TRBJ1-2; the match to TRBD1 covers 12 bases. The receptor was isolated from a middle-aged woman with Graves' hyperthyroidism. Sequencing used blood. The chain's CDR3 is CTTTGDRGQSGYTF. As DNA, the CDR3 is TGTACCACCACTGGGGACAGGGGGCAGAGTGGCTACACCTTC.